These 12 T cell receptor beta chains share one sample of origin, sequenced in a study of T cells in Graves' hyperthyroidism and ophthalmopathy. Authors of the study amplified TCR beta CDR3 regions from RNA transcripts. Using the HTBI primer set, a first-round RT-PCR was run on the TCR CDR3. TCRdb analysed the multiplex PCR reads with MiXCR anew, one entry per CDR3 protein. The profile covers under 800,000 distinct CDR3 sequences, with 11% to 15% appearing a single time and about 9.4% taken by the ten largest. Sequenced: blood. All receptors derive from a woman aged 18-29 years with Graves' hyperthyroidism.

The chain couples TRBV9 to TRBJ1-1; D is uncertain. The germline gives CDR1 SGDLS, CDR2 YYNGEE. V shed 2 bases and J shed 4 bases, with 9 bases lying between them. This CDR3 is built from 13 residues. CDR3 sequence (DNA): TGTGCCAGCAGCGTTGGGCGGGTCACTGAAGCTTTCTTT. Translation gives CASSVGRVTEAFF.

The table lists this clonotype with many counts. The chain carries TRBV30 and TRBJ2-3; 8 bases match TRBD2. CDR1 and CDR2 (germline): GTSNPN, SVGIG (reference sequence). J gave up 6 bases and V 4 bases, and 9 bases lay outside the gene matches. The CDR3 length is 14 residues. Written as DNA, the CDR3 is TGTGCCTGGAAAGCGGGAGTTAGGGGGGATACGCAGTATTTT. Translation gives CAWKAGVRGDTQYF.

This clonotype has at least ten counts. The chain carries TRBV29-1 and TRBJ2-1; no reliable D call. Per the germline V gene, CDR1 is SQVTM and CDR2 is ANQGSEA. V lost 0 bases, J lost 1 base, and 13 bases lay in between. The CDR3 sequence is 16 residues long. The CDR3 sequence: CSVEDGDFISYNEQFF. In nucleotides, the CDR3 is TGCAGCGTTGAAGATGGCGACTTCATTTCCTACAATGAGCAGTTCTTC.

The CDR3 DNA reads as TGTGCCACCAGGGGGACAGGGAGAAACACTGAAGCTTTCTTT. Translated, it gives CATRGTGRNTEAFF. The chain is built from TRBV24-1 and TRBJ1-1; 9 bases are a match to TRBD1. Losses at the gene ends were 7 bases for V and 2 bases for J; bases not matched to a gene: 4. This CDR3 comprises 14 residues. Germline lookup yields CDR1 KGHDR and CDR2 SFDVKD.

This clonotype was recorded a few times. The chain recombines TRBV30 with TRBJ2-3; D unclear. Germline V gives CDR1 GTSNPN, CDR2 SVGIG (reference sequence). V was clipped by 0 bases and J by 4 bases, with 14 bases between them. The CDR3 has 15 amino acids. The CDR3 region is CAWSVGSTSADTQYF. CDR3 nucleotides: TGTGCCTGGAGTGTCGGATCGACGTCCGCAGATACGCAGTATTTT.

This clonotype was seen ten or more times. The chain joins TRBV20-1 to TRBJ1-3; tentative D call: TRBD1 (5 bases). V was pared by 3 bases and J by 2 bases, with 8 bases between. Per the germline V gene, CDR1 is DFQATT and CDR2 is SNEGSKA (reference sequence). The CDR3 contains 13 residues. The CDR3 DNA is TGCAGTGCTAGGACAGCGCCTGGAAACACCATATATTTT. As protein: CSARTAPGNTIYF.

The J gene is TRBJ2-5, the V gene TRBV7-9; D possibly corresponds to TRBD2 (6 bases). CDR3 length equals 14 residues. Trimming removed 5 bases at V and 5 bases at J, with 15 bases between. The germline gives CDR1 SEHNR, CDR2 FQNEAQ (reference sequence). CDR3 sequence (DNA): TGTGCCAGCAGCCCTCGATCGGGGGAGGAGACCCAGTACTTC. The encoded protein is CASSPRSGEETQYF. Looking up the rest from reference TRBV7-9 and TRBJ2-5 gives the full variable domain: DTGVSQNPRHKITKRGQNVTFRCDPISEHNRLYWYRQTLGQGPEFLTYFQNEAQLEKSRLLSDRFSAERPKGSFSTLEIQRTEQGDSAMYLCASSPRSGEETQYFGPGTRLLVL.

This clonotype showed up many times. The chain carries TRBV20-1 and TRBJ2-5, with a tentative D call TRBD2 (6 bases). Looked up from germline, CDR1 is DFQATT and CDR2 is SNEGSKA (reference sequence). V gave up 5 bases and J gave up 5 bases, with 18 bases separating them. The CDR3 sequence is 14 residues long. The CDR3 nucleotides are TGCAGTGCTGGGTTGCGGGAAGGCAGGGAGACCCAGTACTTC. It specifies CSAGLREGRETQYF.

The genes are TRBV4-1 and TRBJ1-6; possibly TRBD1 for D (5 bases). Germline assignment: CDR1 MGHRA and CDR2 YSYEKL. Between the trimmed V and J ends, which lost 3 bases and 11 bases, there was a span of 11 bases. The CDR3 totals 13 residues. This CDR3 reads CASSQLQVAPLHF. CDR3 DNA sequence: TGCGCCAGCAGCCAGCTACAGGTGGCACCCCTCCACTTT.

The J gene is TRBJ2-2, the V gene TRBV13; perhaps D is TRBD1 or TRBD2 (6 bases each). This CDR3 comprises 19 residues. Germline-derived CDR1 and CDR2 are PRHDT and FYEKMQ (reference sequence). V was trimmed by 4 bases and J by 5 bases, leaving 26 bases between them. CDR3 sequence reads: CASSSWAEGGLRRTGELFF. CDR3 bases: TGTGCCAGCAGCTCCTGGGCCGAGGGGGGTTTGAGAAGGACCGGGGAGCTGTTTTTT.

This clonotype was detected many times. The rearrangement uses TRBV28 and TRBJ2-7; 13 bases map to TRBD2. CDR1 and CDR2 (germline): MDHEN, SYDVKM. V shed 2 bases, J shed 2 bases, and the junction held 6 bases outside the gene matches. This CDR3 is 17 amino acids long. CDR3 nucleotide sequence: TGTGCCAGCAGTTTACTCAAACTAGCGGGAGGGACCTACGAGCAGTACTTC. This encodes CASSLLKLAGGTYEQYF. Based on the CDR3 plus reference TRBV28 and TRBJ2-7, the full variable domain is DVKVTQSSRYLVKRTGEKVFLECVQDMDHENMFWYRQDPGLGLRLIYFSYDVKMKEKGDIPEGYSVSREKKERFSLILESASTNQTSMYLCASSLLKLAGGTYEQYFGPGTRLTVT.

CDR3 DNA: TGTGCCAGCAGCTTAGTTCCACAGGCAGGAGGAGATACGCAGTATTTT. Translating gives CASSLVPQAGGDTQYF. This chain uses TRBV7-9 with TRBJ2-3, with D perhaps TRBD1 or TRBD2 (5 bases each). The CDR3 loop spans 16 amino acids. Per germline, CDR1 SEHNR and CDR2 FQNEAQ (reference sequence). V was pared by 1 base and J by 5 bases, with 16 bases between.